This entry describes one T cell receptor (beta chain). What it binds is unknown. Germline-derived CDR1 and CDR2 are MNHEY and SVGAGI. Trimming removed 5 bases at V and 6 bases at J, with 16 bases between. The CDR3 totals 15 residues. The data were obtained in a study of cytomegalovirus exposure and HLA in healthy donors. General study results and limits: A further, later analysis showed that HLA-associated TCR beta chains (compared with equally common others) were more clonally expanded. Follow-up analysis seemed to connect common viral pathogens with several of the most significant clusters identified.

Each donor was nominally healthy when sampled (though unrecorded immune exposures were likely). This PCR relied on a set of 60 Vbeta primers and 13 Jbeta primers. Sequencing was performed with immunoSEQ multiplex PCR; in TCRdb, only in-frame clones are kept and a portion is missing. Of under 200,000 clones detected, less than 80% appear once; the ten largest clones hold 0.69%. Sequences were obtained from PBMCs. The chain is built from TRBV6-5 and TRBJ2-2; D might be TRBD2 (6 bases). This receptor was obtained from a woman aged 40 to 50 in good health and CMV-seronegative. The CDR3 is CASSPRDSRAGELFF. The CDR3 coding sequence is TGTGCCAGCAGTCCCCGGGACTCCAGGGCCGGGGAGCTGTTTTTT.